This T cell receptor beta chain was recovered during a study of Ad26.COV2.S vaccination and SARS-CoV-2 variants. About the research overall: Ad26.COV2.S, an intramuscular injection, was given once or twice 56 days apart. Study conclusions and caveats: Estimates derived from TCR breadth and depth analyses may have underestimated total T cell responses.

Sequencing was performed with immunoSEQ multiplex PCR; in TCRdb, only in-frame clones are kept and a portion is missing. The sample has some 240,000 clones; roughly nine tenths are singletons. The treatment here: roughly 20 received Ad26.COV2.S at low or high dose, single or two shots; about 5 received placebo; per-sample allocation not given. Samples came from day 63 after the first vaccine or placebo injection. Germline lookup yields CDR1 LNHDA and CDR2 SQIVND (reference sequence). The CDR3 is 14 residues long. With 5 bases removed from V and 10 bases from J, the gap between germline ends came to 15 bases. Comment on this clone: Its antigen remains unknown.

The source was peripheral blood, collected in a trial of Ad26.COV2.S vaccine versus placebo. The sequence came from a person between 18 and 65 years old who received the Ad26.COV2.S COVID-19 vaccine or a placebo. The chain joins TRBV19 to TRBJ1-6, with a possible D match to TRBD1 (5 bases). The CDR3 protein is CASSPETVRSPLHF. For the CDR3, the DNA is TGTGCCAGTAGTCCTGAGACAGTACGGTCACCCCTCCACTTT.